This TCR beta chain was found in a study of blood T cell repertoires in COVID-19. Per germline, CDR1 MDHEN and CDR2 SYDVKM. The V end lost 6 bases, the J end lost 1 base, and 7 bases lay between the germline ends. This CDR3 has 13 amino acids. As handled by the study authors: Estimated nucleated cell counts came from reference gene primer amplification. Assay: immunoSEQ multiplex PCR; the TCRdb copy retains only in-frame clones and omits some. That table furnishes V, J and clone size, whereas the DNA furnished D and trimming. The sample has around 310,000 clones, about 89% seen once. The specimen sequenced was PBMCs or T cells enriched from blood (not recorded which). This receptor was obtained from a middle-aged woman who had recovered from COVID-19. V is TRBV28 and J is TRBJ1-5; TRBD1 is a possible D gene (5 bases). The CDR3 spells CASRPGSNQPQHF. The CDR3 DNA is TGTGCCAGCAGGCCAGGGAGCAATCAGCCCCAGCATTTT.